What follows is one T cell receptor (beta chain) and its context. In germline, CDR1 is SGHNT, CDR2 YYREEE (reference sequence). The CDR3 has 15 amino acids. V lost 0 bases and J lost 6, with 12 bases in between. This entry is derived from a study of blood T cell repertoires in COVID-19. Study-level information: COVID-19 samples collected from the United States, Italy and Spain covered acute and convalescent phases.

How the authors handled the data: Researchers report that nucleated cell counts were estimated from reference gene primer amplification. Produced via immunoSEQ multiplex PCR; TCRdb's table is partial and in-frame only. That table supplies the V and J calls and clone size; D and trimming were determined from the DNA. The sample has fewer than 90,000 clones, around 88% seen once; the top ten hold approximately 0.45%. Material for sequencing was peripheral blood. The TCR originated in a man in his fifties or sixties with acute or convalescent COVID-19. The chain joins TRBV5-4 to TRBJ2-2; no clear D gene. This CDR3 reads CASSLGQADAGELFF. Here the CDR3 DNA reads TGTGCCAGCAGCTTGGGGCAGGCAGACGCCGGGGAGCTGTTTTTT. The variable domain in full, completed from reference TRBV5-4 and TRBJ2-2, reads ETGVTQSPTHLIKTRGQQVTLRCSSQSGHNTVSWYQQALGQGPQFIFQYYREEENGRGNFPPRFSGLQFPNYSSELNVNALELDDSALYLCASSLGQADAGELFFGEGSRLTVL.